These 3 T cell receptor beta chains share one sample of origin, sequenced in a study of blood T cell repertoires in COVID-19. Profiling relied on immunoSEQ multiplex PCR, and the TCRdb table lists in-frame clones only, not all of them. The sample lists 55,000 to 85,000 clones, 90% occurring once. Material: peripheral blood. These TCRs come from a woman aged 18-35 years with acute or convalescent COVID-19.

The rearrangement links TRBV7-2 to TRBJ2-3; TRBD2 matches at 7 bases. V gave up 5 bases and J gave up 0 bases; unmatched junction bases: 8. Germline values: CDR1 SGHTA, CDR2 FQGNSA. This CDR3 contains 16 residues. CDR3 sequence: CASSLAGTTSTDTQYF. CDR3 nucleotide sequence: TGTGCCAGCAGCCTCGCCGGGACTACCAGCACAGATACGCAGTATTTT.

The chain has TRBV5-1 and TRBJ2-3, with TRBD1 as a possible D gene (6 bases). The CDR3 totals 12 residues. The ends were cut back, 2 bases at V and 13 bases at J, with 14 bases in the middle. Germline lookup yields CDR1 SGHRS and CDR2 YFSETQ. CDR3 DNA: TGCGCCAGCAGCTTCGGACAGACGCGGAAGTATTTT. Encoded protein: CASSFGQTRKYF.

This rearrangement joins TRBV2 to TRBJ1-2; perhaps TRBD1 as D (6 bases). Germline V lookup: CDR1 SNHLY, CDR2 FYNNEI. The CDR3 runs 13 residues. The V and J ends lost 6 bases and 7 bases respectively, with 15 bases between them. CDR3 in amino acids: CASRLDRASGYTF. CDR3 DNA: TGTGCCAGCAGGCTGGACAGAGCGAGTGGCTACACCTTC.